The sequence of this T cell receptor beta chain was determined in a study of T cell clonotyping in hematopoietic cell transplantation (dated by TCRdb to about 2021). Concerning the study at large: A total of more than 130 blood samples were collected in the study from around 40 consecutive transplant recipients and their related donors. Patients were recruited between September 2015 and early 2017 and followed until September 2020 or death.

TCR beta CDR3 regions were amplified from genomic DNA with the immunoSEQ assay, a bias-controlled multiplex PCR using V- and J-specific primers. A proprietary barcode and Illumina adapter sequences were added to the CDR3 amplicons in a second PCR step. An Illumina MiSeq instrument was used to sequence the CDR3 libraries. The authors' analysis ran thus. Export and quality control were done with immunoSEQ Analyzer 3.0, while downstream analyses used R Bioconductor and Immunarch. Repertoire metrics were calculated using only productive rearrangements within the normalized downsampled data set. In the normalized cohort, a clonotype counted as pathologically expanded if the clonotype was larger than 5 templates. The Inverse Simpson Index served as the measure of repertoire diversity. The non-normalized data set was used for CMV-specificity analyses so that all clonotypes could be captured. Held by TCRdb, this immuneACCESS table contains in-frame sequences only and omits some clones. Under half of the omission traces to an unresolved V gene where checked; the cause of the rest is unknown. The V and J calls and clone size are taken from that table; D and trimming were inferred from the DNA. Recorded for this sample are over 35,000 clones; over 70% of them occurred a single time. 1.5% to 2% of the sample goes to the ten largest clones.

Overall results and qualifications from the work: Overlap with donor repertoires was found for only a small fraction of recipient repertoires, with over 97% found to appear de novo at the given depth. Inverse Simpson Index values from donors and from recipients before transplant predicted broader TCR repertoire diversity after transplant. The sample size was limited, and because cells were not sorted, the contributions of CD4 and CD8 repertoires could not be separated. A decrease in recipient TCR diversity was observed after transplant, and a progressive increase in pathologically expanded clonotypes was seen from day 30 to day 180.

After removal of 6 bases from V and 6 bases from J, the junction retains 11 bases not matched to a gene. Reading from cysteine to phenylalanine, the CDR3 counts 15 amino acids. The read is trimmed to its CDR3 DNA, 45 bases read in frame from base 1. From the germline V gene, CDR1 is MNHNS and CDR2 is SASEGT. To note about this clone: Its antigen specificity is not known. It has no much larger one-base neighbor in the sample; base qualities were not kept.

For TCR beta sequencing, blood samples came from the related transplant donors. Nuclei Lysis Solution was used to extract genomic DNA from fresh or cryopreserved unfractionated peripheral blood mononuclear cells. The sample taken for sequencing was peripheral blood mononuclear cells. The rearranged segments are TRBV6-1 and TRBJ1-3, with 7 central nucleotides matching TRBD1. The TCR originated in a woman aged 40 to 49 in good health. Some clones in this sample may be carry-over from other donors' samples. The CDR3 loop reads CASSSTGDPANTIYF. The sequenced DNA: TGTGCCAGCAGCTCAACAGGGGATCCCGCAAACACCATATATTTT.